This paragraph reports one TCR beta chain. The sample comes from a study of CD8 T cells in Susac syndrome. Germline CDR1 and CDR2: MNHNY and SVGAGI (reference sequence). V was cut by 2 bases and J by 7 bases, with 5 bases left in between. This CDR3 has 11 amino acids. Random hexamers primed reverse transcription of roughly 0.45 to 1 ug RNA. TCRdb redid the calling of the immunoSEQ multiplex PCR reads with MiXCR, one entry per CDR3 protein. This sample has around 270,000 distinct CDR3 sequences, with approximately 85% found just once. The source is a human donor with multiple sclerosis. The rearrangement uses TRBV6-6 and TRBJ1-1; D uncertain. The material sequenced was CD8+ T cells from PBMCs. CDR3 DNA: TGTGCCAGCAGTTACCCCCTTGAAGCTTTCTTT. Translated: CASSYPLEAFF.